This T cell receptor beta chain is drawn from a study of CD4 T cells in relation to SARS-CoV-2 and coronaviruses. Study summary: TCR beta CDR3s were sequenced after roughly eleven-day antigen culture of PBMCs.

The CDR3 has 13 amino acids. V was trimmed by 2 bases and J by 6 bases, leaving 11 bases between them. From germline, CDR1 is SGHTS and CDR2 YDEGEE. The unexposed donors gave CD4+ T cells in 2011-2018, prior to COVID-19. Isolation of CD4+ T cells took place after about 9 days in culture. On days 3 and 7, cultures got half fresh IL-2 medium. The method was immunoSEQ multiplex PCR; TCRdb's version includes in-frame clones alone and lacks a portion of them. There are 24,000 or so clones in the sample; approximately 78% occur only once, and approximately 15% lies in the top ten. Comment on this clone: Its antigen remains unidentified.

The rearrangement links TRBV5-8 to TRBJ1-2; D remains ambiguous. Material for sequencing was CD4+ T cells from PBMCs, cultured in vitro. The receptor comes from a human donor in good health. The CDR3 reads CASSLQRHHGYTF. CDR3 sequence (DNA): TGTGCCAGCAGCTTACAGCGACACCATGGCTACACCTTC.